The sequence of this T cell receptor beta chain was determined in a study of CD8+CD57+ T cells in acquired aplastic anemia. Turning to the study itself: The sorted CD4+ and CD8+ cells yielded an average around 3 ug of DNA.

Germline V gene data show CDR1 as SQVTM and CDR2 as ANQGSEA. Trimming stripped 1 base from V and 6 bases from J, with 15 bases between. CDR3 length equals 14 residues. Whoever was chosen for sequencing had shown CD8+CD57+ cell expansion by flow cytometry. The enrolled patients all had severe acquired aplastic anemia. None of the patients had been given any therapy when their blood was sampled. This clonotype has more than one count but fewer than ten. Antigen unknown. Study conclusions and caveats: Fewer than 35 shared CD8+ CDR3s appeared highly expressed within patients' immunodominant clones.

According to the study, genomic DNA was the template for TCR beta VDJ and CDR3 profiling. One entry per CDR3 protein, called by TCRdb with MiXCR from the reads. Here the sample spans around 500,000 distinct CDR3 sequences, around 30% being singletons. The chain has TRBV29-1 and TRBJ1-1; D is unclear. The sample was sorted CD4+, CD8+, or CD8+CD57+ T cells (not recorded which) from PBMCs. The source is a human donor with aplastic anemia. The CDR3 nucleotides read TGCAGCGTTGAAGGGCAGACTGAAAGGGCTGAAGCTTTCTTT. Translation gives CSVEGQTERAEAFF.